This paragraph reports one T cell receptor beta chain. This sample was included in a study of blood T cell repertoires in COVID-19. Overall study context: COVID-19 samples, acute and convalescent, were from the United States, Italy and Spain. T cells, B-cell-depleted T cells, or PBMCs supplied cDNA or gDNA.

Under the authors' procedure: Nucleated cell counts were estimated from reference gene primer amplification. Produced via immunoSEQ multiplex PCR; TCRdb's table is partial and in-frame only. That table is the source of V, J and clone size, and D and trimming were worked out from the DNA. The sample shows 150,000 to 200,000 clones, about 88% of them seen only once. The V gene's germline CDR1 is MNHEY and CDR2 SMNVEV (reference sequence). Germline trimming cut 6 bases from V and 5 bases from J; bases unmatched to any gene: 8. This CDR3 is built from 14 residues. The source material was peripheral blood. The rearrangement uses TRBV27 and TRBJ1-2; 8 bases align to TRBD1. This clonotype was obtained from a human donor in a cohort sampled during active COVID-19. For the CDR3, the DNA is TGTGCCAGCAGAGCCCCGGGACAGGAGTATGGCTACACCTTC. Amino acid sequence: CASRAPGQEYGYTF.